This entry is about one T cell receptor beta chain. The data derive from a study of CD8 T cells in Susac syndrome. The study sequenced TCR beta in blood CD8+ and CD4+ T cells. The CDR3 totals 15 residues. V was clipped by 5 bases and J by 5 bases, with 18 bases between them. The RNA, about 0.45 to 1 ug, was put through reverse transcription using random hexamers. From the immunoSEQ multiplex PCR reads, TCRdb called clonotypes with MiXCR, one entry per CDR3 protein. The sample lists 150,000 to 200,000 distinct CDR3 sequences, roughly 96% occurring once. The specimen sequenced was CD8+ T cells from PBMCs. The chain recombines TRBV12-3 or TRBV12-4 with TRBJ2-5; perhaps TRBD1 as D (7 bases). The TCR comes from a human donor with multiple sclerosis. CDR3 DNA sequence: TGTGCCAGCAGTATCCGACAGGGCGGAGGGGAGACCCAGTACTTC. Its protein product is CASSIRQGGGETQYF.